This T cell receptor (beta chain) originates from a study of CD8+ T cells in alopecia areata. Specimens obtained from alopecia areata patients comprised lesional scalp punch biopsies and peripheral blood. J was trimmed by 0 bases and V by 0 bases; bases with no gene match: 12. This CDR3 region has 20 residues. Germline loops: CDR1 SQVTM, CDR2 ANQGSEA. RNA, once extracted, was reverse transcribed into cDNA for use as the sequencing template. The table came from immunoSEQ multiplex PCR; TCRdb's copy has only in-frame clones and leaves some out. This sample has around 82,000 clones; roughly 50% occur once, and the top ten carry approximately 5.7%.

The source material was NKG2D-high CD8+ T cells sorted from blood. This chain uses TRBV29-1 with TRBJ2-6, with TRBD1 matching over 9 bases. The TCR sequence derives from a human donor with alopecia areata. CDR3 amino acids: CSVEEIRRGTGFSGANVLTF. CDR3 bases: TGCAGCGTTGAAGAGATACGGAGAGGGACAGGGTTCTCTGGGGCCAACGTCCTGACTTTC. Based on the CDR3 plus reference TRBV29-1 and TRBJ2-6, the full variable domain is SAVISQKPSRDICQRGTSLTIQCQVDSQVTMMFWYRQQPGQSLTLIATANQGSEATYESGFVIDKFPISRPNLTFSTLTVSNMSPEDSSIYLCSVEEIRRGTGFSGANVLTFGAGSRLTVL.